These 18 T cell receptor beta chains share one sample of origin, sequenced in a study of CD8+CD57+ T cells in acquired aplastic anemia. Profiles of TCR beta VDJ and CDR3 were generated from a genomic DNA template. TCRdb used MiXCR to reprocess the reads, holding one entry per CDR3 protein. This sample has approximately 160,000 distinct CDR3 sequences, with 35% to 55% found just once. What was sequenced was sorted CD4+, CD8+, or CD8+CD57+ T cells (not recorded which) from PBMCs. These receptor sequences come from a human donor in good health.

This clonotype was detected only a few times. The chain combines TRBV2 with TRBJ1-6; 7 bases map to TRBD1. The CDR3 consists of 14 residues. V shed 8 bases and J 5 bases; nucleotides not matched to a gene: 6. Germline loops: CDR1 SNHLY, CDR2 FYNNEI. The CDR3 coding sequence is TGTGCCAGCGGCTCCGGGACAGATAATTCACCCCTCCACTTT. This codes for CASGSGTDNSPLHF.

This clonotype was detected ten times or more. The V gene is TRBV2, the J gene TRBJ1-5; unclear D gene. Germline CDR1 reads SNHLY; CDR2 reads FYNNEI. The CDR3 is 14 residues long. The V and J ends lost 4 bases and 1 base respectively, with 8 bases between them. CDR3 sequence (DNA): TGTGCCAGCAGTGGTCTCAGCAGCAATCAGCCCCAGCATTTT. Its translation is CASSGLSSNQPQHF. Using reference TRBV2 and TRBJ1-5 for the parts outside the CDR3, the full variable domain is EPEVTQTPSHQVTQMGQEVILRCVPISNHLYFYWYRQILGQKVEFLVSFYNNEISEKSEIFDDQFSVERPDGSNFTLKIRSTKLEDSAMYFCASSGLSSNQPQHFGDGTRLSIL.

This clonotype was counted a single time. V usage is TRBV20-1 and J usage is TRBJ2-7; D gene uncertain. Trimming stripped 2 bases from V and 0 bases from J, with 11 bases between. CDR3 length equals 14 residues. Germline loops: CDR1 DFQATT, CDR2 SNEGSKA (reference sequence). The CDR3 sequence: CSARPGASSYEQYF. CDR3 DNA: TGCAGTGCTAGACCGGGTGCAAGCTCCTACGAGCAGTACTTC.

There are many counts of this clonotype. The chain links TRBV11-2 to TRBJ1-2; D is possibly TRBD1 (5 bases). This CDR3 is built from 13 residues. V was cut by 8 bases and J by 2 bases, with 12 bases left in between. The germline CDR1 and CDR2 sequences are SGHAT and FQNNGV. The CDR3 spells CASQNGGNYGYTF. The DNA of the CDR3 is TGTGCCAGCCAAAACGGGGGGAACTATGGCTACACCTTC.

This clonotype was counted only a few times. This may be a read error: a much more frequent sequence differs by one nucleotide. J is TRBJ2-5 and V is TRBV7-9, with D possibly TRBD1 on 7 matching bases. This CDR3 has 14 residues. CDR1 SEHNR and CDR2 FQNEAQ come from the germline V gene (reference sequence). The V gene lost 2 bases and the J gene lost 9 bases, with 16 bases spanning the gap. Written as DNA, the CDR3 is TGTGCCAGCAGCTTAAACAGGGGTGGGGAGGCCCAGTACTTC. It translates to CASSLNRGGEAQYF.

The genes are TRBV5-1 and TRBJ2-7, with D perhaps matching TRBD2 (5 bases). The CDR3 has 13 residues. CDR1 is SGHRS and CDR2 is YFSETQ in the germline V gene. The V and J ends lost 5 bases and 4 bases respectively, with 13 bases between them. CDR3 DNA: TGCGCCAGCAGTCACACTAGTCCGTACGAGCAGTACTTC. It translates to CASSHTSPYEQYF.

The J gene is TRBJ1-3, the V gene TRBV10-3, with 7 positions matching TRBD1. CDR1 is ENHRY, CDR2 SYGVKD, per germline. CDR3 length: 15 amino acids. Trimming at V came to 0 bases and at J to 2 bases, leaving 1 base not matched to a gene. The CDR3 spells CAISESTGTGNTIYF. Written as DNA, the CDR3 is TGTGCCATCAGTGAGTCGACAGGGACTGGAAACACCATATATTTT.

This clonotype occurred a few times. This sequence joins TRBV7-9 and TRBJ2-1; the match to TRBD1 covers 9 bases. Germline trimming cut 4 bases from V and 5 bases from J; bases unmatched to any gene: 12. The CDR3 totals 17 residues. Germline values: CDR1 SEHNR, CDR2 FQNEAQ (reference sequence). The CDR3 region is CASSSHPRDREDNEQFF. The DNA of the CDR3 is TGTGCCAGCAGCTCCCATCCCCGGGACAGGGAAGACAATGAGCAGTTCTTC.

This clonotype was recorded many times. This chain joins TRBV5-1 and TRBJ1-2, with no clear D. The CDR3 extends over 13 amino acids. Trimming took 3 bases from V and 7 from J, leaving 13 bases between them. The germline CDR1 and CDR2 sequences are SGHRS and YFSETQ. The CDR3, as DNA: TGCGCCAGCAGCTACTCCTTTATGACTGGCTACACCTTC. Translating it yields CASSYSFMTGYTF.

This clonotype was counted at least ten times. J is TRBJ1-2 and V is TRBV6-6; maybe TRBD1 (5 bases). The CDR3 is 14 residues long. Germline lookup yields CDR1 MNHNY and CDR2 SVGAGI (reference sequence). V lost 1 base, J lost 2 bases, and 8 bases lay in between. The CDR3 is CASSYWRGNYGYTF. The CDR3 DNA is TGTGCCAGCAGTTACTGGCGGGGGAACTATGGCTACACCTTC.

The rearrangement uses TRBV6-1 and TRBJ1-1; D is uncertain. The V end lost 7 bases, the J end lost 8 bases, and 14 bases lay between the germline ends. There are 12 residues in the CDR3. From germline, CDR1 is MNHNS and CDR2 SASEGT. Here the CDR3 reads CASILGAEEAFF. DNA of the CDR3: TGTGCCAGCATTCTTGGTGCGGAAGAAGCTTTCTTT.

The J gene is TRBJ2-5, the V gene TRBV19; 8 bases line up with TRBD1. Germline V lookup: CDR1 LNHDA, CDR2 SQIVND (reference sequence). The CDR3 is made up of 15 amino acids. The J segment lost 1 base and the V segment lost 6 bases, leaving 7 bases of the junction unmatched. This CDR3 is CASRRDRGGQETQYF. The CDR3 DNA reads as TGTGCCAGTAGAAGAGACAGGGGAGGCCAAGAGACCCAGTACTTC.

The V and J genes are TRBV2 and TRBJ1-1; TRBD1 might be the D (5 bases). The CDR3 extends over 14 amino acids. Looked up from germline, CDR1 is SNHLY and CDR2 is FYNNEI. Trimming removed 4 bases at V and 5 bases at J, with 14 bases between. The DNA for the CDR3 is TGTGCCAGCAGTGTCCAGGGATCGGGGACTGAAGCTTTCTTT. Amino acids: CASSVQGSGTEAFF.

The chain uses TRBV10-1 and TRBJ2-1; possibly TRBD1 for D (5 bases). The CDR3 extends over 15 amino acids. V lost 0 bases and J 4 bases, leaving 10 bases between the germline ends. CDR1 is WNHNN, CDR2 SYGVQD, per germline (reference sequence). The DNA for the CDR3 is TGCGCCAGCAGTGAGTCGAAAGGGGTATACAATGAGCAGTTCTTC. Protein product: CASSESKGVYNEQFF.

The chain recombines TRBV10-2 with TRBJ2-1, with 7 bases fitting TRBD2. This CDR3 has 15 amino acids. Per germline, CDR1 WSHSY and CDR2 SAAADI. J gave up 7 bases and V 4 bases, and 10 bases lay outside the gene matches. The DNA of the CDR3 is TGCGCCAGCAGTGCTCTAGCGTCCGGGGGGAATGAGCAGTTCTTC. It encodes CASSALASGGNEQFF.

This chain's CDR3 is CASSERLGGYQPQHF. The CDR3 coding sequence is TGTGCCAGCAGCGAACGACTTGGGGGGTATCAGCCCCAGCATTTT. The chain has TRBV6-2 or TRBV6-3 and TRBJ1-5, with a possible D match to TRBD1 (5 bases). The CDR3 has 15 residues. Germline V gene sequence: CDR1 MNHEY, CDR2 SVGEGT. Trimming shortened V by 6 bases and J by 5 bases, and 17 bases separated the two germline ends.

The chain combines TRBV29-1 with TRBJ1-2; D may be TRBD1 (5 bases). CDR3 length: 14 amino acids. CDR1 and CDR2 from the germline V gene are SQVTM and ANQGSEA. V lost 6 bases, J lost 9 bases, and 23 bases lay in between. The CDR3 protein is CSVFLGDSTIRYTF. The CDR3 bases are TGCAGCGTCTTCCTAGGGGACTCAACTATTCGCTACACCTTC.

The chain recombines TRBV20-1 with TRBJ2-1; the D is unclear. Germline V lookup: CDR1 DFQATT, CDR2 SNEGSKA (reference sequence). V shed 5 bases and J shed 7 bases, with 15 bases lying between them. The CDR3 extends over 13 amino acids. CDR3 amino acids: CSADLVGGNEQFF. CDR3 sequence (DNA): TGCAGTGCTGACCTCGTGGGTGGGAATGAGCAGTTCTTC.